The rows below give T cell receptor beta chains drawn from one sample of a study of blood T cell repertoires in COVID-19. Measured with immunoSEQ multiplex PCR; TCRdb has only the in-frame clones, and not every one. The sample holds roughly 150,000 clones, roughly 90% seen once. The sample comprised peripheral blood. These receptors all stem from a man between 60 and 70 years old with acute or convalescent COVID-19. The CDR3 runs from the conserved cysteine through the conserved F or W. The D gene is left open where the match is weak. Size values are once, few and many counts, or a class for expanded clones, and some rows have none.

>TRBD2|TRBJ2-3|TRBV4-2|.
CASSSKAGSTDTQYF
TGTGCCAGCAGCTCCAAAGCGGGGAGCACAGATACGCAGTATTTT
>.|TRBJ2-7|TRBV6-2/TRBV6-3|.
CASSYLIRVQPSSFEQYF
TGTGCCAGCAGTTATTTAATCCGGGTCCAACCATCATCATTCGAGCAGTACTTC
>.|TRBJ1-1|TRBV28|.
CATLSTDTEAFF
TGTGCCACCTTGAGTACGGACACTGAAGCTTTCTTT
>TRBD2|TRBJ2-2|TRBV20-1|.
CSASLAGALNTGELFF
TGCAGTGCTAGTTTAGCGGGGGCCCTGAACACCGGGGAGCTGTTTTTT
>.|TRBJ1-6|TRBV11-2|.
CASSVDGGKYSPLHF
TGTGCCAGCAGCGTCGACGGCGGGAAATATTCACCCCTCCACTTT
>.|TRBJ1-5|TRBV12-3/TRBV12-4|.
CASSFQAGQPQHF
TGTGCCAGCAGTTTCCAGGCAGGCCAGCCCCAGCATTTT
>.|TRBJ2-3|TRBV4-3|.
CASSQGGDTQYF
TGCGCCAGCAGCCAAGGAGGGGATACGCAGTATTTT
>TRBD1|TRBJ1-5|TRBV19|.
CAVQDRENQPQHF
TGTGCCGTACAGGACAGGGAAAATCAGCCCCAGCATTTT
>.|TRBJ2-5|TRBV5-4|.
CASSSVNRQETQYF
TGTGCCAGCAGCTCGGTAAACAGACAAGAGACCCAGTACTTC
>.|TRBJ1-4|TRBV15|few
CATSSKPNEKLFF
TGTGCCACCAGCTCAAAGCCTAATGAAAAACTGTTTTTT
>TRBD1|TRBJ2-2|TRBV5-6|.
CASSPTGDFFARNTGELFF
TGTGCCAGCAGCCCGACAGGGGATTTTTTTGCTCGAAACACCGGGGAGCTGTTTTTT
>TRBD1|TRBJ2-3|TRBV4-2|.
CASSQDYGYGQGRRDTQYF
TGTGCCAGCAGCCAAGATTATGGGTACGGACAGGGGAGGCGGGATACGCAGTATTTT
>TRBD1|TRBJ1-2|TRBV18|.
CASFEGQSGGYTF
TGTGCCAGCTTCGAGGGACAGTCTGGCGGCTACACCTTC
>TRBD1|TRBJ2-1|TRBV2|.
CASSIGQGRGNEQFF
TGTGCCAGCAGTATAGGACAGGGTCGTGGCAATGAGCAGTTCTTC
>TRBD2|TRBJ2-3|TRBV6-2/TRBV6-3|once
CASSYLSGLAGPISDTQYF
TGTGCCAGCAGTTACCTCAGCGGACTAGCGGGTCCCATATCGGATACGCAGTATTTT
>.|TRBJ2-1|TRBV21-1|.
CASRIRGDEQFF
TGTGCCAGCAGAATCCGCGGGGATGAGCAGTTCTTC
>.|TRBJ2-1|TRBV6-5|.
CASNIPQRSANEQFF
TGTGCCAGCAATATTCCCCAGCGTTCGGCAAATGAGCAGTTCTTC
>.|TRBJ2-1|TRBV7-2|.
CASSQGLGETNEQFF
TGTGCCAGCAGCCAGGGACTCGGAGAGACGAATGAGCAGTTCTTC
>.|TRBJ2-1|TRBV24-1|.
CATSDPRGGSYNEQFF
TGTGCCACCAGTGACCCGAGGGGGGGCTCCTACAATGAGCAGTTCTTC
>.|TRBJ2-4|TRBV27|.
CASSLSTLRGPAIQYF
TGTGCCAGCAGTTTATCGACCCTCAGGGGCCCGGCCATTCAGTACTTC
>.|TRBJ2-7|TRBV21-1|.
CASSSPSSPGTAFYEQYF
TGTGCCAGCAGCAGCCCCTCCTCTCCCGGGACAGCCTTCTACGAGCAGTACTTC
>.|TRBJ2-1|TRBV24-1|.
CATGGQGNSDEQFF
TGTGCCACCGGAGGGCAGGGAAATAGCGATGAGCAGTTCTTC
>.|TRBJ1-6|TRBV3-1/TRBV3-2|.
CASSQHRDSPLHF
TGTGCCAGCAGCCAACATAGAGATTCACCCCTCCACTTT
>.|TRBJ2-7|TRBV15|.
CATSRDGVASPYEQYF
TGTGCCACCAGCAGAGATGGGGTAGCGTCGCCCTACGAGCAGTACTTC
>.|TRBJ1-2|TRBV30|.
CAWSVSLLYGYTF
TGTGCCTGGAGTGTAAGCCTCCTCTATGGCTACACCTTC
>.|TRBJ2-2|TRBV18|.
CASSPDIAGELFF
TGTGCCAGCTCCCCCGACATTGCCGGGGAGCTGTTTTTT
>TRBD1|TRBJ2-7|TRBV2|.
CASSRDRVYEQYF
TGTGCCAGCAGCCGGGACAGGGTGTACGAGCAGTACTTC
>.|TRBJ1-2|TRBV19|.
CASSIMRQETRGYTF
TGTGCCAGTAGTATTATGAGACAGGAAACTCGGGGCTACACCTTC
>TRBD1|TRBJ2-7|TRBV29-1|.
CSVFDRGDLYEQYF
TGCAGCGTTTTCGACAGGGGGGATTTGTACGAGCAGTACTTC